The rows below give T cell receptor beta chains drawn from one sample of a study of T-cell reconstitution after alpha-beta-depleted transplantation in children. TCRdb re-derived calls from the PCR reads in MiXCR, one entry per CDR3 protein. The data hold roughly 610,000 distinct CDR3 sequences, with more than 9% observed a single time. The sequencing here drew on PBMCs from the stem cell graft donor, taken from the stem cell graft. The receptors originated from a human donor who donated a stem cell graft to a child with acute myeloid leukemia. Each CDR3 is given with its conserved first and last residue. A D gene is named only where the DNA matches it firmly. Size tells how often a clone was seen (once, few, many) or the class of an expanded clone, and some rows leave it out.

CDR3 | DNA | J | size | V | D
CASSPTGLGNTIYF | TGTGCCAGCAGCCCGACAGGGTTGGGAAACACCATATATTTT | TRBJ1-3 | few | TRBV7-9 | TRBD1
CASSQQGITNSPLHF | TGTGCCAGCAGCCAACAAGGGATAACTAATTCACCCCTCCACTTT | TRBJ1-6 | few | TRBV14 | -
CASRSVGGPSEQYF | TGTGCCAGCAGGAGCGTGGGTGGGCCCAGCGAGCAGTACTTC | TRBJ2-7 | many | TRBV6-1 | -
CASKARDSDNEQFF | TGTGCCAGCAAAGCGCGGGATAGTGACAATGAGCAGTTCTTC | TRBJ2-1 | - | TRBV14 | -
CASSFFRGLSGGNEQFF | TGTGCCAGCAGCTTTTTTAGAGGATTGAGCGGGGGAAATGAGCAGTTCTTC | TRBJ2-1 | - | TRBV7-2 | TRBD2
CASSPLSSGNTIYF | TGTGCCAGCAGCCCCTTGAGCTCTGGAAACACCATATATTTT | TRBJ1-3 | few | TRBV7-6 | -
CAWSTMGSGTEQFF | TGTGCCTGGAGCACAATGGGTAGCGGGACCGAGCAGTTCTTC | TRBJ2-1 | - | TRBV30 | TRBD2
CSVAGGAGGNTIYF | TGCAGCGTTGCAGGGGGCGCTGGGGGAAACACCATATATTTT | TRBJ1-3 | many | TRBV29-1 | TRBD1
CASSLEGGEYEQYF | TGTGCCAGCAGCCTGGAAGGGGGCGAGTACGAGCAGTACTTC | TRBJ2-7 | - | TRBV7-9 | TRBD1
CASSLTRNTDTQYF | TGTGCCAGCAGCTTAACGCGTAACACAGATACGCAGTATTTT | TRBJ2-3 | few | TRBV7-2 | -
CASSSSWAATNEKLFF | TGTGCCAGCAGTTCTAGTTGGGCTGCAACTAATGAAAAACTGTTTTTT | TRBJ1-4 | - | TRBV7-2 | -
CSARGLGNPAYNEQFF | TGCAGTGCTAGGGGTCTAGGTAATCCGGCCTACAATGAGCAGTTCTTC | TRBJ2-1 | few | TRBV20-1 | -
CASSLGARDTGELFF | TGCGCCAGCAGCTTGGGGGCGAGGGACACCGGGGAGCTGTTTTTT | TRBJ2-2 | many | TRBV5-1 | -
CATSIRGGVPNEQFF | TGTGCCACCAGTATCCGGGGCGGAGTGCCCAATGAGCAGTTCTTC | TRBJ2-1 | - | TRBV15 | -
CASSPGLGKNNEQFF | TGTGCCAGCTCACCCGGACTAGGGAAGAACAATGAGCAGTTCTTC | TRBJ2-1 | - | TRBV18 | TRBD2
CASSRPGTSGTTDTQYF | TGTGCCAGCAGCCGACCCGGGACTAGCGGGACCACAGATACGCAGTATTTT | TRBJ2-3 | many | TRBV6-5 | TRBD2
CASSLGGGPQANYGYTF | TGTGCCAGCAGCTTAGGGGGGGGGCCCCAAGCTAACTATGGCTACACCTTC | TRBJ1-2 | few | TRBV7-2 | -
CASSPRTGDGNTIYF | TGTGCCAGCAGTCCCCGGACAGGGGACGGAAACACCATATATTTT | TRBJ1-3 | - | TRBV12-3/TRBV12-4 | TRBD1
CSGDKLAKNIQYF | TGCAGTGGGGACAAGTTAGCCAAAAACATTCAGTACTTC | TRBJ2-4 | few | TRBV20-1 | -
CASSQESLGEQFF | TGCGCCAGCAGCCAAGAGAGCTTGGGTGAGCAGTTCTTC | TRBJ2-1 | - | TRBV4-3 | -